A single sample is the source of the 27 T cell receptor beta chains below, sequenced in a study of shared clonotypes between healthy human individuals. Sequencing was performed with immunoSEQ multiplex PCR; in TCRdb, only in-frame clones are kept and a portion is missing. The table has a few million clones, 85% to 95% seen once. The sample comprised naive CD4+ T cells from PBMCs. Sample subset: CD45RA+ positively selected. The source of these receptors is a man aged 18 to 35 in good health. Some clones in this sample may be carry-over from other donors' samples.

The chain recombines TRBV28 with TRBJ2-7, with D tentatively TRBD1 (5 bases). The germline V and J ends were trimmed by 6 bases and 2 bases, with 11 bases remaining between them. This CDR3 comprises 13 residues. Germline assignment: CDR1 MDHEN and CDR2 SYDVKM. The CDR3 DNA reads as TGTGCCAGCAGAATCAGGGATCCCTACGAGCAGTACTTC. This sequence encodes CASRIRDPYEQYF.

The chain couples TRBV7-6 to TRBJ2-3, with unresolved D. Germline V lookup: CDR1 SGHVS, CDR2 FNYEAQ. Trimming cost V 5 bases and J 0 bases, with 15 bases left between them. The CDR3 runs to 16 residues. CDR3 amino acids: CASSPRRTASTDTQYF. CDR3 bases: TGTGCCAGCAGCCCAAGACGGACGGCGAGCACAGATACGCAGTATTTT.

This sequence joins TRBV5-1 and TRBJ1-2; no definite D call. This CDR3 comprises 14 residues. V was trimmed by 0 bases and J by 3 bases, leaving 9 bases between them. From germline, CDR1 is SGHRS and CDR2 YFSETQ. The CDR3 DNA is TGCGCCAGCAGCTTGGCCCAGAGTGACTATGGCTACACCTTC. Translating it yields CASSLAQSDYGYTF.

The V gene is TRBV7-2, the J gene TRBJ2-1; 14 nucleotides line up with TRBD2. V was clipped by 4 bases and J by 7 bases; unmatched bases: 6. In germline, CDR1 is SGHTA, CDR2 FQGNSA. This CDR3 contains 16 residues. CDR3 sequence (DNA): TGTGCCAGCAGCTCACGACTAGCGGGAGGGCCGAATGAGCAGTTCTTC. This sequence encodes CASSSRLAGGPNEQFF.

V is TRBV2 and J is TRBJ2-1, with D perhaps TRBD2 (6 bases). The CDR3 extends over 17 amino acids. The V gene lost 6 bases and the J gene lost 0 bases, with 18 bases spanning the gap. Germline V lookup: CDR1 SNHLY, CDR2 FYNNEI. CDR3 loop: CASSPRLGGSSYNEQFF. CDR3 DNA: TGTGCCAGCAGCCCCAGACTGGGGGGAAGCTCCTACAATGAGCAGTTCTTC.

This chain joins TRBV2 and TRBJ2-7; 8 positions agree with TRBD1. In germline, CDR1 is SNHLY, CDR2 FYNNEI. The CDR3 spans 14 residues. Trimming took 4 bases from V and 4 from J; bases not matched to a gene: 6. The CDR3: CASSGQGSEYEQYF. In DNA form, the CDR3 reads TGTGCCAGCAGTGGACAGGGGTCGGAGTACGAGCAGTACTTC. Combining the CDR3 with reference TRBV2 and TRBJ2-7 gives the whole variable domain EPEVTQTPSHQVTQMGQEVILRCVPISNHLYFYWYRQILGQKVEFLVSFYNNEISEKSEIFDDQFSVERPDGSNFTLKIRSTKLEDSAMYFCASSGQGSEYEQYFGPGTRLTVT.

This clone showed up just a few times. The rearrangement joins TRBV7-3 to TRBJ2-1; 10 nucleotides line up with TRBD2. Trimming cost V 5 bases and J 6 bases; bases outside gene matches: 7. Germline V gene lookup returns CDR1 SGHTA and CDR2 FQGTGA. The CDR3 consists of 15 residues. The DNA of the CDR3 is TGTGCCAGCAGCGACGGGACTAGCGCTTCCAATGAGCAGTTCTTC. It codes for CASSDGTSASNEQFF.

This rearrangement joins TRBV27 to TRBJ2-4, with 10 bases identical to TRBD1. Germline V gene sequence: CDR1 MNHEY, CDR2 SMNVEV (reference sequence). The CDR3 loop spans 14 amino acids. The J segment lost 6 bases and the V segment lost 2 bases, leaving 1 base of the junction unmatched. CDR3 in amino acids: CASSLRQGANIQYF. For the CDR3, the DNA is TGTGCCAGCAGTTTAAGACAGGGGGCAAACATTCAGTACTTC.

This chain links TRBV6-6 with TRBJ2-7; the D gene is possibly TRBD2 (6 bases). The germline V gene has CDR1 MNHNY and CDR2 SVGAGI (reference sequence). V was shortened by 8 bases and J by 0 bases, with 11 bases between the two germline ends. This CDR3 contains 13 residues. CDR3 coding DNA: TGTGCCAGCGTCGGCGGGGCCTCCTACGAGCAGTACTTC. Protein: CASVGGASYEQYF.

This chain links TRBV28 with TRBJ2-5; 7 bases match TRBD1. The CDR3 is made up of 13 amino acids. The V and J ends lost 6 bases and 5 bases, in that order; junction bases with no gene match: 6. From germline, CDR1 is MDHEN and CDR2 SYDVKM. The CDR3, as DNA: TGTGCCAGCAGGCAAGGGGGCGCCGAGACCCAGTACTTC. It is translated as CASRQGGAETQYF.

The chain has TRBV9 and TRBJ2-4, with 11 nucleotides matching TRBD2. This CDR3 has 15 residues. J lost 5 bases, V lost 3 bases, and 4 bases had no gene match. The V gene's germline CDR1 is SGDLS and CDR2 YYNGEE. CDR3 nucleotide sequence: TGTGCCAGCAGCGGCGGGACTAGCGGACAAAACATTCAGTACTTC. Its protein product is CASSGGTSGQNIQYF.

This chain uses TRBV11-2 with TRBJ2-1; D gene unclear. V was trimmed by 0 bases and J by 9 bases, leaving 9 bases between them. The CDR3 loop spans 13 amino acids. Germline CDR1 and CDR2: SGHAT and FQNNGV. This CDR3 reads CASSLDLDREQFF. DNA of the CDR3: TGTGCCAGCAGCTTAGATCTAGATCGTGAGCAGTTCTTC.

Concerning this clone: The same CDR3 can be traced to other DNA sequences in this sample. The chain is built from TRBV18 and TRBJ2-5; 7 bases agree with TRBD1. CDR3 length: 14 residues. Trimming cost V 3 bases and J 2 bases; bases outside gene matches: 3. The V gene's germline CDR1 is KGHSH and CDR2 LQKENI. Written as DNA, the CDR3 is TGTGCCAGCTCACCCGACAGGGCTCAAGAGACCCAGTACTTC. Protein sequence: CASSPDRAQETQYF.

The rearrangement joins TRBV5-6 to TRBJ2-4, with 10 positions matching TRBD2. CDR1 and CDR2 (germline): SGHDT, YYEEEE. The CDR3 length is 14 residues. With 4 bases clipped from V and 9 bases from J, the junction kept 7 bases outside the gene matches. CDR3 coding DNA: TGTGCCAGCAGCACCGGACTAGCGGTGGGCATTCAGTACTTC. Its translation is CASSTGLAVGIQYF.

The rearrangement joins TRBV11-2 to TRBJ2-3; possibly TRBD2 for D (5 bases). V was clipped by 5 bases and J by 2 bases, with 11 bases between them. This CDR3 comprises 14 residues. Germline V gene lookup returns CDR1 SGHAT and CDR2 FQNNGV. The CDR3 nucleotides read TGTGCCAGCAGCCCCAAGCGGCACACAGATACGCAGTATTTT. Protein: CASSPKRHTDTQYF.

This chain links TRBV30 with TRBJ1-3; D gene unclear. Germline CDR1 reads GTSNPN; CDR2 reads SVGIG (reference sequence). Trimming pared 4 bases from V and 0 bases from J, leaving 10 bases between. The CDR3 runs 14 residues. CDR3 DNA sequence: TGTGCCTGGATTTCGACACTCTCTGGAAACACCATATATTTT. Translated: CAWISTLSGNTIYF.

The rearrangement joins TRBV6-1 to TRBJ2-7, with a possible D match to TRBD2 (6 bases). Trimming took 6 bases from V and 2 from J, leaving 14 bases between them. The CDR3 totals 14 residues. The V gene's germline CDR1 is MNHNS and CDR2 SASEGT. CDR3 amino acids: CASRDYPPAYEQYF. The CDR3 nucleotides are TGTGCCAGCAGGGACTACCCACCGGCCTACGAGCAGTACTTC.

CDR3 region: CASSETIQGARDTQYF. The CDR3 DNA is TGTGCCAGCAGTGAAACGATCCAGGGGGCTAGAGATACGCAGTATTTT. V gene TRBV6-1 combines with J gene TRBJ2-3, with TRBD1 identical over 8 bases. The V and J ends lost 2 bases and 5 bases, in that order; junction bases with no gene match: 9. CDR1 and CDR2 from the germline V gene are MNHNS and SASEGT. The CDR3 contains 16 residues.

This clone was detected a few times. V is TRBV28 and J is TRBJ1-1; TRBD1 might be the D (5 bases). The germline V gene has CDR1 MDHEN and CDR2 SYDVKM. The germline V and J ends were trimmed by 10 bases and 7 bases, with 22 bases remaining between them. This CDR3 is built from 14 residues. The CDR3 reads CATLEGSRLGEAFF. For the CDR3, the DNA is TGTGCCACCCTGGAGGGGTCTCGACTTGGTGAAGCTTTCTTT.

The chain is built from TRBV28 and TRBJ2-7; perhaps TRBD1 as D (5 bases). The CDR3 consists of 14 residues. Germline assignment: CDR1 MDHEN and CDR2 SYDVKM. V was clipped by 10 bases and J by 1 base, with 17 bases between them. CDR3: CATKNWGRSYEQYF. In DNA form, the CDR3 reads TGTGCCACCAAAAACTGGGGCCGATCCTACGAGCAGTACTTC.

The chain employs TRBV19 and TRBJ1-2, with D unresolved. Germline values: CDR1 LNHDA, CDR2 SQIVND (reference sequence). This CDR3 comprises 14 residues. Trimming left V 4 bases short and J 0 bases short, with 9 bases between. CDR3 sequence reads: CASSRDMANYGYTF. The CDR3 coding sequence is TGTGCCAGTAGTAGAGACATGGCTAACTATGGCTACACCTTC.

The genes are TRBV21-1 and TRBJ2-7; TRBD1 reflects the table's D call only, with no check against the DNA. TRBV21-1 is termed a pseudogene. The CDR3 consists of 18 residues. Here the CDR3 DNA reads TGTGCCAGCAGCAAAGGGGGTAAGCAGGGACAGGTACGTGGCGAGCAGTACTTC. Its translation is CASSKGGKQGQVRGEQYF.

The count of this clone is one. CDR3 nucleotides: TGCAGTGCCCACAGGGAGACCCAGTACTTC. This encodes CSAHRETQYF. This chain links TRBV20-1 with TRBJ2-5, with D perhaps matching TRBD1 (5 bases). CDR1 and CDR2 (germline): DFQATT, SNEGSKA (reference sequence). Trimming pared 6 bases from V and 5 bases from J, leaving 7 bases between. This CDR3 region has 10 residues.

This sequence joins TRBV28 and TRBJ1-5; weak D call: TRBD1 (5 bases). Trimming cost V 4 bases and J 5 bases, with 24 bases left between them. This CDR3 contains 18 residues. Per germline, CDR1 MDHEN and CDR2 SYDVKM. The CDR3 region is CASSWGLHKQRKYQPQHF. For the CDR3, the DNA is TGTGCCAGCAGTTGGGGACTCCACAAACAGAGGAAGTATCAGCCCCAGCATTTT.

The rearrangement joins TRBV7-6 to TRBJ1-2; TRBD1 is a possible D gene (5 bases). Trimming took 1 base from V and 8 from J, leaving 17 bases between them. The CDR3 runs 15 residues. Per germline, CDR1 SGHVS and CDR2 FNYEAQ. CDR3 protein: CASSLVPQGVDGYTF. The CDR3 DNA is TGTGCCAGCAGCTTAGTTCCCCAAGGGGTTGACGGCTACACCTTC.

A remark on this clone: Within the sample, other DNA sequences also encode this same CDR3. The chain combines TRBV28 with TRBJ1-1; no firm D call. Germline CDR1 MDHEN, CDR2 SYDVKM. The CDR3 is 13 amino acids. V dropped 5 bases and J dropped 0 bases, with 7 bases sitting between them. The CDR3 region is CASSQTLNTEAFF. For the CDR3, the DNA is TGTGCCAGCAGTCAGACACTGAACACTGAAGCTTTCTTT.

This clone was observed a single time. The chain recombines TRBV14 with TRBJ2-1, with TRBD1 identical over 9 bases. The CDR3 totals 14 residues. J lost 11 bases, V lost 8 bases, and 13 bases had no gene match. CDR1 and CDR2 (germline): SGHDN, FVKESK. CDR3 residues: CASAPDRGVPQQFF. The DNA for the CDR3 is TGTGCCAGCGCACCGGACAGGGGCGTACCACAGCAGTTCTTC.